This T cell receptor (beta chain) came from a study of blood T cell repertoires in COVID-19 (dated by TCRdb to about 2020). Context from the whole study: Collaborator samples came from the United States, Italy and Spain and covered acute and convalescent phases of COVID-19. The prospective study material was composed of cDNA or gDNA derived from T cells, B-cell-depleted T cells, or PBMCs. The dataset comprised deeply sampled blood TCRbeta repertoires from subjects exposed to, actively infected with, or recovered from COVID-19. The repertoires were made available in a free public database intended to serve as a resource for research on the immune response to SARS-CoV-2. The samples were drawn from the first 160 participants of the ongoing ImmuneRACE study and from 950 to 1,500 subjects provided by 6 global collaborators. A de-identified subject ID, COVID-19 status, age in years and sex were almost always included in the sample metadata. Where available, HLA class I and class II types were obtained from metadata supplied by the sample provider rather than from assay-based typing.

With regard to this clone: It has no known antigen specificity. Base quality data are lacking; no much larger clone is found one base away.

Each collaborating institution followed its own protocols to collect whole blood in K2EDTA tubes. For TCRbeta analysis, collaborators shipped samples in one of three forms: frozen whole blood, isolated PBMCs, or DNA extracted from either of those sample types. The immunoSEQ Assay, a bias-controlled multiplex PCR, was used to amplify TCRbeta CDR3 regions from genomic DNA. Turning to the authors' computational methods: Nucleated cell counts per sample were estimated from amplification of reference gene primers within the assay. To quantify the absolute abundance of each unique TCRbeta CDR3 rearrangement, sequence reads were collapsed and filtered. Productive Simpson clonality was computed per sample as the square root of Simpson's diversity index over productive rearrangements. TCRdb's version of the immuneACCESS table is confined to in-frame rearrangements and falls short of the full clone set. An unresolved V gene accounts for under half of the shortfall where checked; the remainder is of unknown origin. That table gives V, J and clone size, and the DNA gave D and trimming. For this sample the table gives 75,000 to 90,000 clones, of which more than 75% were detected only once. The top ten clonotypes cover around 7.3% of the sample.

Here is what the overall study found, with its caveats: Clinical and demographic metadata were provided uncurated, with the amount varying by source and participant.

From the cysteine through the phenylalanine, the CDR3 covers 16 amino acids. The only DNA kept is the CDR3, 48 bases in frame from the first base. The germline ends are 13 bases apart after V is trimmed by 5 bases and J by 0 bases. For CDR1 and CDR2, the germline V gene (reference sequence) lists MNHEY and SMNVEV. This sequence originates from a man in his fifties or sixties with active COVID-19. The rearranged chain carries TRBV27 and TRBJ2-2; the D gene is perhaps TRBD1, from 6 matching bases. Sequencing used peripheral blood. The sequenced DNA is TGTGCCAGCAGTCTCTCAGGGGAGTCGAACACCGGGGAGCTGTTTTTT. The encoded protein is CASSLSGESNTGELFF.